This T cell receptor (beta chain) was observed in a study of early T cells in non-severe SARS-CoV-2 infection. Across the whole study: Sequenced material consisted of bulk RNA (from unsorted whole blood), and chains were unpaired. The study's findings and limits: In VDJdb matching, anti-spike CD8 responses were favored while private and CD4 specificities went missing.

This clonotype showed up many times. What it binds is not known. Germline values: CDR1 SNHLY, CDR2 FYNNEI. Deletions cut 4 bases from V and 0 bases from J, with 7 bases between. The CDR3 has 14 residues. The TCR library protocol attached unique molecular identifiers to the individual cDNA molecules. Via MiXCR, TCRdb re-called the 5' RACE reads, giving one row per CDR3 protein. The data hold roughly 52,000 distinct CDR3 sequences, with 8% to 8.5% observed a single time. The receptor was isolated from an adult who was a healthcare worker with PCR-confirmed SARS-CoV-2 infection or an uninfected control (not recorded which). The chain recombines TRBV2 with TRBJ1-5; no firm D call. The source material was whole blood. The CDR3 region is CASSVDDSNQPQHF. In DNA form, the CDR3 reads TGTGCCAGCAGTGTGGACGATAGCAATCAGCCCCAGCATTTT.